The clone carrying this T cell receptor beta chain was detected once. Trimming removed 5 bases from V and 1 base from J, with 8 bases in between. CDR1 SGHTA and CDR2 FQGNSA come from the germline V gene. The CDR3 consists of 13 residues. At cycle 4 day 1, cycle 7 day 1, and baseline, blood was sampled. This table comes from immunoSEQ multiplex PCR, and its TCRdb copy is limited to in-frame clones, with some not included. The sample has tens of thousands of clones, approximately 90% seen once. This sample is part of a study of OX40 agonist ivuxolimab in advanced cancers. Overall study: Intravenous ivuxolimab at 0.01 to 10 mg/kg was given to patients every 2 weeks.

The TCR comes from an adult with an advanced solid tumor such as melanoma, head and neck, liver or kidney cancer. This chain uses TRBV7-2 with TRBJ1-1; maybe TRBD1 (6 bases). Source: CD4+ or CD8+ T cells sorted from blood, taken in a trial of the OX40 agonist ivuxolimab. Written as DNA, the CDR3 is TGTGCCAGCAGCACACAGGGGAACACTGAAGCTTTCTTT. Encoded protein: CASSTQGNTEAFF.